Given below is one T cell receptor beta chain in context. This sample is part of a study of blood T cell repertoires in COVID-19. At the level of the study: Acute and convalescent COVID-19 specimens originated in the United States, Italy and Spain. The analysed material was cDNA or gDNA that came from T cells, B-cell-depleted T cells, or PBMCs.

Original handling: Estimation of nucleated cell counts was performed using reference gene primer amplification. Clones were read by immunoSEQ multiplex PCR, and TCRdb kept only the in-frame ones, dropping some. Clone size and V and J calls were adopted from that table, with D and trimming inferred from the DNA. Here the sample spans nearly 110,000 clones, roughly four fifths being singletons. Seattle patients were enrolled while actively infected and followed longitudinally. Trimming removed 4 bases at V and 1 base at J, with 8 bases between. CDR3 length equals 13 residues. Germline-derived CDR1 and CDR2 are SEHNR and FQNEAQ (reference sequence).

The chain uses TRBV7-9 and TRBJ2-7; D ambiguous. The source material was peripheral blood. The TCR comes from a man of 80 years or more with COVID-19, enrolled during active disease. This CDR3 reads CASSSVKSYEQYF. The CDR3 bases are TGTGCCAGCAGCTCAGTAAAATCCTACGAGCAGTACTTC.